This record concerns one T cell receptor (beta chain) sequence. The sample belongs to a study of shared clonotypes between healthy human individuals. TCRdb's table, derived via immunoSEQ multiplex PCR, lists solely in-frame clones and lacks some. The sample contains about 2 million clones, 95% of which appear only once. J lost 2 bases, V lost 2 bases, and 5 bases had no gene match. Germline V CDR1 and CDR2: SGHTA, FQGNSA. The CDR3 sequence is 15 residues long. V gene TRBV7-2 combines with J gene TRBJ2-7; 8 bases line up with TRBD1. The material sequenced was naive CD4+ T cells sorted from blood. Specified subset: CD45RA+ positively selected. The origin of this receptor is a man between 18 and 35 years old in good health. CDR3 nucleotide sequence: TGTGCCAGCAGCTTACAGGGGGCCGTCGCCTACGAGCAGTACTTC. It yields the protein CASSLQGAVAYEQYF. Looking up the rest from reference TRBV7-2 and TRBJ2-7 gives the full variable domain: GAGVSQSPSNKVTEKGKDVELRCDPISGHTALYWYRQSLGQGLEFLIYFQGNSAPDKSGLPSDRFSAERTGGSVSTLTIQRTQQEDSAVYLCASSLQGAVAYEQYFGPGTRLTVT.